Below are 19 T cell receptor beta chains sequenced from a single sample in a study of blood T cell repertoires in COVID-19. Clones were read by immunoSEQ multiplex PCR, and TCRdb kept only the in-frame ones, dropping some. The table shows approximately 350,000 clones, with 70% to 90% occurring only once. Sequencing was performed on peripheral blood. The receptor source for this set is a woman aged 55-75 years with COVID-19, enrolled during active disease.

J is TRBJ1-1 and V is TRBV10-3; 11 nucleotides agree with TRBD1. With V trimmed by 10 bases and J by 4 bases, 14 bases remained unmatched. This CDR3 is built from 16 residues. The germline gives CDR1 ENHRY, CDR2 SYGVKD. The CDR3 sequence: CATTNREGTGGTEAFF. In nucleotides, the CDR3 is TGTGCCACCACGAACCGGGAGGGGACAGGGGGCACTGAAGCTTTCTTT.

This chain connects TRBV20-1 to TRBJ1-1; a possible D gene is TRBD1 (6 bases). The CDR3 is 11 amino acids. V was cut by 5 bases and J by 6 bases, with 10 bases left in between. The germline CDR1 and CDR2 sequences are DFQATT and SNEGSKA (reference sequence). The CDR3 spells CSAGGAPEAFF. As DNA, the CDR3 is TGCAGTGCTGGGGGGGCCCCTGAAGCTTTCTTT.

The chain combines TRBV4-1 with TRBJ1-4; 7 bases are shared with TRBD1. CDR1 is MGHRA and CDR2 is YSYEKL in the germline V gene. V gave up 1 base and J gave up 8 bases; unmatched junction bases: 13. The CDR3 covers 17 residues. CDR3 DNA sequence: TGCGCCAGCAGCCAAGGGGAGACAGGGCCCTGGGGAGAAAAACTGTTTTTT. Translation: CASSQGETGPWGEKLFF.

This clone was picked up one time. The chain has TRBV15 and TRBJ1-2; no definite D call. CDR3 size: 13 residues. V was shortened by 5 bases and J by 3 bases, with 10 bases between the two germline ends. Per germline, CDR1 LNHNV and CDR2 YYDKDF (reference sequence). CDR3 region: CATSETGDYGYTF. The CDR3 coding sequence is TGTGCCACCAGCGAAACGGGAGACTATGGCTACACCTTC.

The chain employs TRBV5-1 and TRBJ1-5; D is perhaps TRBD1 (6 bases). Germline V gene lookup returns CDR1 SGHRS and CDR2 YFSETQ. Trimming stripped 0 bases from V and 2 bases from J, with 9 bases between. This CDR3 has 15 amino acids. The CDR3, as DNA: TGCGCCAGCAGCTTGGTGCCAGGGGGCAATCAGCCCCAGCATTTT. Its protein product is CASSLVPGGNQPQHF.

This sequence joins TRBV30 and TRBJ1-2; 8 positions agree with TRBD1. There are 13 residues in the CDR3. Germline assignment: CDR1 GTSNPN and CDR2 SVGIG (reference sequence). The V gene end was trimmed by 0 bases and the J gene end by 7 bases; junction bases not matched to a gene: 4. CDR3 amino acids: CAWSVGQGLGYTF. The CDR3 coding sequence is TGTGCCTGGAGTGTAGGACAGGGACTTGGCTACACCTTC.

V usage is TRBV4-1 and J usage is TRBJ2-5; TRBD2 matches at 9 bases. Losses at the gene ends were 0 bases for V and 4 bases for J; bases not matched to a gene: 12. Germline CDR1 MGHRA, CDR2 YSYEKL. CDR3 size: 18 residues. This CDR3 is CASSQELITGTSRETQYF. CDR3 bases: TGCGCCAGCAGCCAAGAGCTTATTACCGGGACTAGCAGAGAGACCCAGTACTTC.

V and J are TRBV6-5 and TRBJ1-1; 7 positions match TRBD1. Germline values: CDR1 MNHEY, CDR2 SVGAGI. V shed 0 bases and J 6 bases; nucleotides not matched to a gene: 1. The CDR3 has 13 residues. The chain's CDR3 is CASSYSDRAEAFF. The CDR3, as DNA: TGTGCCAGCAGTTACTCCGACAGGGCTGAAGCTTTCTTT.

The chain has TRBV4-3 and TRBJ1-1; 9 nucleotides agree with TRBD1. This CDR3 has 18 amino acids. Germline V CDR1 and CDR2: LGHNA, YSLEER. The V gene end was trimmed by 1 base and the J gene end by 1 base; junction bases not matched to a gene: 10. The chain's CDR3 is CASSQGTGATASNTEAFF. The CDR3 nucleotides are TGCGCCAGCAGCCAAGGGACAGGGGCTACGGCTTCGAACACTGAAGCTTTCTTT.

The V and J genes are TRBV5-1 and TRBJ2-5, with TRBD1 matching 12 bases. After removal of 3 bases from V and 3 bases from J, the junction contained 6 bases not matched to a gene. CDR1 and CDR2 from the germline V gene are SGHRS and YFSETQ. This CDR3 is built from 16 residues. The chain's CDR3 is CASSSLGTGGEETQYF. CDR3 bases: TGCGCCAGCAGCTCCCTGGGGACAGGGGGCGAAGAGACCCAGTACTTC.

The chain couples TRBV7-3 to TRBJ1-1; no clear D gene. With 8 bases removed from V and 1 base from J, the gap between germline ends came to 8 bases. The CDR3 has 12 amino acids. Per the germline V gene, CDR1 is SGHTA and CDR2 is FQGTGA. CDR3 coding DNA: TGTGCCAGCGGGCAGTCGAACACTGAAGCTTTCTTT. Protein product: CASGQSNTEAFF.

CDR3 bases: TGTGCCAGCTCACCATCGGAGGAAAACTATGGCTACACCTTC. Amino acid sequence: CASSPSEENYGYTF. The chain links TRBV18 to TRBJ1-2, with unresolved D. With 2 bases removed from V and 2 bases from J, the gap between germline ends came to 9 bases. This CDR3 is 14 amino acids long. Germline V gene lookup returns CDR1 KGHSH and CDR2 LQKENI.

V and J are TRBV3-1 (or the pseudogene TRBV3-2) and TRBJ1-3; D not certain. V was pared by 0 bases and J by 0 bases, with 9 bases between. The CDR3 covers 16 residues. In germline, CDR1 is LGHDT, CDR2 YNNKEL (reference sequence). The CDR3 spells CASSQDTGFSGNTIYF. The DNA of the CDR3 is TGTGCCAGCAGCCAAGATACGGGGTTCTCTGGAAACACCATATATTTT.

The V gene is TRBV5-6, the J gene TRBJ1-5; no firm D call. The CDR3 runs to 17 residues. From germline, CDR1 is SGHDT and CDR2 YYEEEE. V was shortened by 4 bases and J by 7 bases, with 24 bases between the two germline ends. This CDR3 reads CASSPSVGGSAKQPQHF. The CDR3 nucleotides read TGTGCCAGCAGCCCCTCGGTAGGAGGGTCGGCCAAACAGCCCCAGCATTTT.

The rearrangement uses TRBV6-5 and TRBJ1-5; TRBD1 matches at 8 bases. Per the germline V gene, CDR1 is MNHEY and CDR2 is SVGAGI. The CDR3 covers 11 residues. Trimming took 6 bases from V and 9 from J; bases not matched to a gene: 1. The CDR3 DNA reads TGTGCCAGCAGAGGACAGGGGCCCCAGCATTTT. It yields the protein CASRGQGPQHF.

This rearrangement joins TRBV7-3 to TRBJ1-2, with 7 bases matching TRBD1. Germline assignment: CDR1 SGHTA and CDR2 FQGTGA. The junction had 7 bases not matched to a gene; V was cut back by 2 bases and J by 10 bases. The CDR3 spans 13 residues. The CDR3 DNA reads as TGTGCCAGCAGCTTATCAGGGGGTGGTGACTACACCTTC. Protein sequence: CASSLSGGGDYTF. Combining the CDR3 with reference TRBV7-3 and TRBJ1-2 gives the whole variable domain GAGVSQTPSNKVTEKGKYVELRCDPISGHTALYWYRQSLGQGPEFLIYFQGTGAADDSGLPNDRFFAVRPEGSVSTLKIQRTERGDSAVYLCASSLSGGGDYTFGSGTRLTVV.

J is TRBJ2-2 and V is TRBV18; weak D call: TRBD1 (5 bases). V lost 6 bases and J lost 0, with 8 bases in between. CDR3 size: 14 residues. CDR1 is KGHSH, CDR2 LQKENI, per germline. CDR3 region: CASSRQPNTGELFF. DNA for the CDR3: TGTGCCAGCTCTCGACAGCCGAACACCGGGGAGCTGTTTTTT.

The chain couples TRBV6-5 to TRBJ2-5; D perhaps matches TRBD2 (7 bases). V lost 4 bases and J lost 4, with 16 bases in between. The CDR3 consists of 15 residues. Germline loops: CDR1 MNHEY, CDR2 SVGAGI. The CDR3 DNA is TGTGCCAGCAGTTCGGGTGGGGGGGCCCGAGAGACCCAGTACTTC. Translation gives CASSSGGGARETQYF.

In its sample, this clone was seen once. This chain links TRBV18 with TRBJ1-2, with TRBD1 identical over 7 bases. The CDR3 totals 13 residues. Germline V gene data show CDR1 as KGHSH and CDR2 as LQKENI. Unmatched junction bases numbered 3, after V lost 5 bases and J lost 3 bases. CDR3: CASSIDRDYGYTF. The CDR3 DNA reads TGTGCCAGCTCAATCGACAGGGACTATGGCTACACCTTC.